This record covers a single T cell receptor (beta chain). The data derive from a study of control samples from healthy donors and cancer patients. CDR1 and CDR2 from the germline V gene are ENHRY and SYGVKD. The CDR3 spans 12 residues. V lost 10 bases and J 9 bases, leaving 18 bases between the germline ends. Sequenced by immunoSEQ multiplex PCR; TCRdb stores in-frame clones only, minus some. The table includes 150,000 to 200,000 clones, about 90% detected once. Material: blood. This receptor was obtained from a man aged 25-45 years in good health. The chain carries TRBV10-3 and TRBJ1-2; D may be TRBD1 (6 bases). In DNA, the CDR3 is TGTGCCACTTCCGCGGGGGCTGAGAGCTACACCTTC. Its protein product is CATSAGAESYTF.